These 30 T cell receptor beta chains share one sample of origin, sequenced in a study of T cell changes during pregnancy in multiple sclerosis. Profiling relied on immunoSEQ multiplex PCR, and the TCRdb table lists in-frame clones only, not all of them. This sample yields around 92,000 clones, of which around 93% are seen a single time; approximately 4.5% belongs to the top ten. This sample comprised peripheral blood, obtained in the first trimester of pregnancy. These receptors were taken from a female donor with multiple sclerosis, enrolled in a pregnancy study.

The chain links TRBV6-1 to TRBJ1-2, with D possibly matching TRBD1 (5 bases). The CDR3 consists of 11 residues. V shed 7 bases and J shed 8 bases, with 11 bases lying between them. Germline loops: CDR1 MNHNS, CDR2 SASEGT. The CDR3 sequence is CASKIGAGYTF. CDR3 DNA: TGTGCCAGCAAAATTGGGGCCGGCTACACCTTC.

Points on this clone: Its ends do not fully match the called genes, so a read error is possible. This chain joins TRBV6-6 and TRBJ2-7, with a weak D call TRBD1 (5 bases). The CDR3 is 12 residues long. The V gene's germline CDR1 is MNHNY and CDR2 SVGAGI (reference sequence). CDR3 DNA: TGTGCCAGCAGTACGCTAGGGGTCTCGTCAGACTTC. Translation gives CASSTLGVSSDF.

This chain connects TRBV14 to TRBJ2-5; no reliable D call. V shed 2 bases and J shed 2 bases, with 9 bases lying between them. CDR1 is SGHDN and CDR2 is FVKESK in the germline V gene. CDR3 size: 14 residues. CDR3 coding DNA: TGTGCCAGCAGCCAATTAGAAGTACAAGAGACCCAGTACTTC. Its translation: CASSQLEVQETQYF.

In nucleotides, the CDR3 is TGTGCCAGCAGCGTAGGGATCCGGGCGGGGGCGGGGAATGAGCAGTTCTTC. Translated, it gives CASSVGIRAGAGNEQFF. The chain couples TRBV9 to TRBJ2-1; D might be TRBD2 (7 bases). This CDR3 is built from 17 residues. V shed 0 bases and J shed 7 bases, with 20 bases lying between them. From germline, CDR1 is SGDLS and CDR2 YYNGEE.

The genes are TRBV7-6 and TRBJ2-3; 10 bases line up with TRBD1. This CDR3 spans 17 amino acids. Unmatched junction bases numbered 12, after V lost 5 bases and J lost 4 bases. In germline, CDR1 is SGHVS, CDR2 FNYEAQ. The CDR3, as DNA: TGTGCCAGCAGCCCTGGGCCCGGACAGGGGGGAGCAGATACGCAGTATTTT. Encoded protein: CASSPGPGQGGADTQYF.

The genes are TRBV4-1 and TRBJ2-7; a weak D match, TRBD2 (5 bases). V gave up 1 base and J gave up 3 bases, with 10 bases separating them. Per the germline V gene, CDR1 is MGHRA and CDR2 is YSYEKL. The CDR3 covers 14 residues. The CDR3 nucleotides read TGCGCCAGCAGCCAAGTGCTGGGGAGCTACGAGCAGTACTTC. It translates to CASSQVLGSYEQYF.

This clone occurred a few times. The chain employs TRBV27 and TRBJ2-2; 8 bases are shared with TRBD1. V lost 3 bases, J lost 7 bases, and 4 bases stayed unmatched. The CDR3 loop spans 14 amino acids. Germline loops: CDR1 MNHEY, CDR2 SMNVEV (reference sequence). The CDR3 DNA follows: TGTGCCAGCAGTTTCCAGGGGGCTAACGGGGAGCTGTTTTTT. Amino acid sequence: CASSFQGANGELFF.

The rearrangement uses TRBV10-3 and TRBJ1-1; TRBD1 is a possible D gene (6 bases). This CDR3 has 15 residues. Germline V gene data show CDR1 as ENHRY and CDR2 as SYGVKD. V dropped 6 bases and J dropped 1 base, with 15 bases sitting between them. The CDR3 sequence: CAIRSVRDKNTEAFF. In DNA, the CDR3 is TGTGCCATCAGGTCGGTACGGGACAAGAACACTGAAGCTTTCTTT.

The V call is TRBV6-5, the J call TRBJ2-1; maybe TRBD2 (6 bases). Germline V gene lookup returns CDR1 MNHEY and CDR2 SVGAGI. Trimming removed 10 bases from V and 10 bases from J, with 14 bases in between. The CDR3 has 11 amino acids. The CDR3 spells CATGRAEEQFF. Here the CDR3 DNA reads TGTGCCACCGGGAGAGCGGAGGAGCAGTTCTTC.

About this clone itself: Germline and junction disagree at one end, which may indicate a read error. This rearrangement joins TRBV27 to TRBJ2-2; 9 bases align to TRBD1. The germline V gene has CDR1 MNHEY and CDR2 SMNVEV (reference sequence). CDR3 length: 16 residues. The CDR3 nucleotides are TGTGCCAGCAGTTTAAGGGCCGGGACAGGGACCGCGGAGCTGTTTTTT. This encodes CASSLRAGTGTAELFF.

This clone was found once. The chain links TRBV18 to TRBJ1-1; D uncertain. This CDR3 contains 17 residues. The V gene lost 3 bases and the J gene lost 5 bases, with 22 bases spanning the gap. CDR1 KGHSH and CDR2 LQKENI come from the germline V gene. The CDR3 loop is CASSPQAVRSSWTEAFF. The CDR3 DNA is TGTGCCAGCTCACCCCAGGCCGTACGATCGAGTTGGACTGAAGCTTTCTTT. The full variable domain, with the rest looked up from reference TRBV18 and TRBJ1-1, is NAGVMQNPRHLVRRRGQEARLRCSPMKGHSHVYWYRQLPEEGLKFMVYLQKENIIDESGMPKERFSAEFPKEGPSILRIQQVVRGDSAAYFCASSPQAVRSSWTEAFFGQGTRLTVV.

The chain employs TRBV14 and TRBJ1-2, with D hard to call. This CDR3 is 16 amino acids long. V shed 1 base and J shed 6 bases, with 18 bases lying between them. CDR1 SGHDN and CDR2 FVKESK come from the germline V gene. For the CDR3, the DNA is TGTGCCAGCAGCCAAGTCGAGGGTCGCAGAAGAAATGGCTACACCTTC. Protein sequence: CASSQVEGRRRNGYTF.

The chain is built from TRBV4-1 and TRBJ2-3; tentative D call: TRBD2 (6 bases). The germline V and J ends were trimmed by 4 bases and 4 bases, with 21 bases remaining between them. The CDR3 runs to 17 residues. The germline V gene has CDR1 MGHRA and CDR2 YSYEKL. The CDR3, as DNA: TGCGCCAGCAGCCCTTTCTTCGGAGGGTATCGCGCAGATACGCAGTATTTT. As protein: CASSPFFGGYRADTQYF.

The chain employs TRBV29-1 and TRBJ1-2, with 7 bases identical to TRBD1. The junction had 9 bases not matched to a gene; V was cut back by 5 bases and J by 0 bases. The germline V gene encodes CDR1 SQVTM and CDR2 ANQGSEA. The CDR3 is 15 residues long. This CDR3 is CSVQQGIQANYGYTF. DNA for the CDR3: TGCAGCGTTCAACAGGGGATTCAAGCTAACTATGGCTACACCTTC. Full variable domain (outside the CDR3, taken from reference TRBV29-1 and TRBJ1-2): SAVISQKPSRDICQRGTSLTIQCQVDSQVTMMFWYRQQPGQSLTLIATANQGSEATYESGFVIDKFPISRPNLTFSTLTVSNMSPEDSSIYLCSVQQGIQANYGYTFGSGTRLTVV.

CDR3 DNA: TGTGCCAGCAGCTTAGTGGGGGACATTGAAGCTTTCTTT. Translated: CASSLVGDIEAFF. V gene TRBV11-2 combines with J gene TRBJ1-1; perhaps TRBD1 as D (6 bases). The ends were cut back, 1 base at V and 7 bases at J, with 10 bases in the middle. The CDR3 spans 13 residues. CDR1 SGHAT and CDR2 FQNNGV come from the germline V gene.

The rearrangement joins TRBV28 to TRBJ2-5; D unresolved. The V end lost 2 bases, the J end lost 0 bases, and 13 bases lay between the germline ends. The V gene's germline CDR1 is MDHEN and CDR2 SYDVKM. The CDR3 length is 16 residues. CDR3 loop: CASSLPPLEDQETQYF. CDR3 coding DNA: TGTGCCAGCAGTTTACCCCCTCTAGAGGACCAAGAGACCCAGTACTTC.

There are a few counts of this clone. The sample holds other DNA sequences that translate to the same CDR3. This chain uses TRBV7-6 with TRBJ1-6; a possible D gene is TRBD1 (5 bases). The CDR3 runs 15 residues. V lost 0 bases and J 5 bases, leaving 8 bases between the germline ends. The germline CDR1 and CDR2 sequences are SGHVS and FNYEAQ. CDR3 loop: CASSLAGGNNSPLHF. The CDR3 coding sequence is TGTGCCAGCAGCTTAGCGGGGGGGAATAATTCACCCCTCCACTTT.

This clone has a single count. The genes are TRBV14 and TRBJ2-1; TRBD2 agrees at 8 bases. CDR3 size: 15 residues. After removal of 7 bases from V and 9 bases from J, the junction contained 14 bases not matched to a gene. Per the germline V gene, CDR1 is SGHDN and CDR2 is FVKESK. The DNA of the CDR3 is TGTGCCAGCACCCTTTCGGGACTAGGTCGAGGTGAGCAGTTCTTC. Translated, it gives CASTLSGLGRGEQFF.

The V gene is TRBV5-4, the J gene TRBJ2-5; the D gene is possibly TRBD2 (5 bases). The V end lost 4 bases, the J end lost 5 bases, and 9 bases lay between the germline ends. Germline CDR1 and CDR2: SGHNT and YYREEE (reference sequence). This CDR3 has 12 amino acids. The CDR3 reads CASSRSEETQYF. The CDR3 DNA sequence: TGTGCCAGCAGCCGTAGCGAGGAGACCCAGTACTTC.

The chain uses TRBV13 and TRBJ2-2; 7 bases agree with TRBD2. The V segment lost 5 bases and the J segment 3 bases; nucleotides outside the gene matches: 6. The germline CDR1 and CDR2 sequences are PRHDT and FYEKMQ (reference sequence). This CDR3 is 15 amino acids long. The CDR3 loop reads CASSLPSGDTGELFF. The CDR3 coding sequence is TGTGCCAGCAGCCTGCCCAGCGGGGACACCGGGGAGCTGTTTTTT.

The chain uses TRBV10-3 and TRBJ2-5; maybe TRBD1 (5 bases). This CDR3 region has 12 residues. Germline CDR1 and CDR2: ENHRY and SYGVKD. The V end lost 6 bases, the J end lost 5 bases, and 10 bases lay between the germline ends. DNA of the CDR3: TGTGCCATCAGGGCGACAGAGGAGACCCAGTACTTC. Protein sequence: CAIRATEETQYF.

This clone was seen a handful of times. V gene TRBV6-7 combines with J gene TRBJ1-5; no clear D gene. TRBV6-7 is marked as an open reading frame, function uncertain. CDR3 size: 12 residues. V lost 6 bases and J 9 bases, leaving 12 bases between the germline ends. The CDR3 DNA sequence: TGTGCCAGCAGGCCCCCCTATGGGCCCCAGCATTTT. Protein: CASRPPYGPQHF.

V usage is TRBV25-1 and J usage is TRBJ2-3; D is possibly TRBD1 (6 bases). Trimming left V 4 bases short and J 2 bases short, with 16 bases between. The CDR3 consists of 16 residues. Germline loops: CDR1 MGHDK, CDR2 SYGVNS. Here the CDR3 reads CASSGGTPTYTDTQYF. As DNA, the CDR3 is TGTGCCAGCAGTGGGGGGACACCGACTTACACAGATACGCAGTATTTT.

This rearrangement joins TRBV5-1 to TRBJ1-2; D may be TRBD1 (6 bases). CDR3 size: 14 residues. The germline V gene has CDR1 SGHRS and CDR2 YFSETQ. The V end was cut by 0 bases, the J end by 3 bases, with 9 bases between. The CDR3 DNA is TGCGCCAGCAGCTTGGGGGGGCGTGACTATGGCTACACCTTC. Its translation is CASSLGGRDYGYTF.

This clone appeared once. The chain is built from TRBV27 and TRBJ2-7; 11 nucleotides agree with TRBD1. Germline V gives CDR1 MNHEY, CDR2 SMNVEV (reference sequence). The CDR3 has 16 residues. V was pared by 6 bases and J by 0 bases, with 7 bases of the junction left unmatched. The CDR3 here is CASRYGQGANSYEQYF. The CDR3 DNA follows: TGTGCCAGCAGGTACGGACAGGGGGCGAACTCCTACGAGCAGTACTTC.

Only a few counts were recorded for this clone. The chain is built from TRBV10-3 and TRBJ1-2; 7 nucleotides agree with TRBD1. Germline V gene sequence: CDR1 ENHRY, CDR2 SYGVKD. This CDR3 spans 15 amino acids. Germline trimming cut 11 bases from V and 4 bases from J; bases unmatched to any gene: 16. CDR3 in DNA: TGTGCCTCACAAGGAGGGACAGATGAACTCTATGGCTACACCTTC. Amino acids: CASQGGTDELYGYTF.

J is TRBJ1-4 and V is TRBV25-1; the D gene is possibly TRBD1 (5 bases). Trimming pared 5 bases from V and 6 bases from J, leaving 16 bases between. Germline loops: CDR1 MGHDK, CDR2 SYGVNS. The CDR3 runs to 15 residues. Here the CDR3 DNA reads TGTGCCAGCAGTTCCAATTGGGGGGAAGATGAAAAACTGTTTTTT. Translating it yields CASSSNWGEDEKLFF.

The chain links TRBV25-1 to TRBJ2-7; 11 bases line up with TRBD1. The length of the CDR3 is 15 residues. V lost 4 bases to trimming and J lost 0 bases; unmatched junction nucleotides: 2. Looked up from germline, CDR1 is MGHDK and CDR2 is SYGVNS. Here the CDR3 DNA reads TGTGCCAGCAGTGCGGGACAGGGGGTCTCCTACGAGCAGTACTTC. This gives the protein CASSAGQGVSYEQYF.

The chain employs TRBV6-5 and TRBJ1-1; D is ambiguous. CDR3 length equals 14 residues. With 6 bases removed from V and 1 base from J, the gap between germline ends came to 12 bases. Germline assignment: CDR1 MNHEY and CDR2 SVGAGI. Here the CDR3 reads CASSVWRENTEAFF. CDR3 in DNA: TGTGCCAGCAGCGTATGGCGGGAGAACACTGAAGCTTTCTTT.

CDR3 bases: TGCGCCAGCAGCCAAGATCACAACGTCCTGACTTTC. Residues: CASSQDHNVLTF. The chain uses TRBV4-1 and TRBJ2-6; D unresolved. Germline V gene sequence: CDR1 MGHRA, CDR2 YSYEKL. The CDR3 is made up of 12 amino acids. Trimming cost V 0 bases and J 9 bases, with 3 bases left between them.